Below, 28 T cell receptor beta chains from the same sample are listed, as sequenced in a study of CD8+ T cells in alopecia areata. Treatment described: oral pan-JAK inhibitor, 5-10 mg twice daily. After isolation, RNA underwent reverse transcription to generate cDNA as the sequencing template. Libraries were prepared by immunoSEQ multiplex PCR; TCRdb keeps only in-frame clonotypes and omits some of them. The sample holds about 150,000 clones, roughly 54% seen once. Sequenced here: CD8+ T cells sorted from blood, sampled at week 4, from a patient treated with tofacitinib. These receptors were taken from a human donor with alopecia areata.

The chain couples TRBV27 to TRBJ2-7; TRBD1 agrees at 9 bases. The CDR3 sequence is 15 residues long. The V segment lost 2 bases and the J segment 5 bases; nucleotides outside the gene matches: 7. Germline values: CDR1 MNHEY, CDR2 SMNVEV (reference sequence). DNA of the CDR3: TGTGCCAGCAGTTTAATAGGGACAGGGAGCCACGAGCAGTACTTC. Translating gives CASSLIGTGSHEQYF.

The chain recombines TRBV27 with TRBJ1-1; D possibly corresponds to TRBD1 (6 bases). Germline V gives CDR1 MNHEY, CDR2 SMNVEV (reference sequence). V lost 5 bases, J lost 3 bases, and 13 bases lay in between. This CDR3 region has 14 residues. The CDR3 is CASSTSRGHTEAFF. CDR3 nucleotides: TGTGCCAGCAGTACCTCTCGGGGGCACACTGAAGCTTTCTTT.

This clone has a handful of counts. The chain carries TRBV13 and TRBJ2-5, with D hard to call. The CDR3 is 13 amino acids. The V end lost 1 base, the J end lost 1 base, and 4 bases lay between the germline ends. CDR1 and CDR2 from the germline V gene are PRHDT and FYEKMQ (reference sequence). The DNA of the CDR3 is TGTGCCAGCAGCTTAGTGGCCCAAGAGACCCAGTACTTC. It translates to CASSLVAQETQYF.

This clone was detected a few times. The chain recombines TRBV7-9 with TRBJ1-2; no firm D call. CDR3 length: 14 amino acids. CDR1 is SEHNR, CDR2 FQNEAQ, per germline (reference sequence). V lost 5 bases and J 1 base, leaving 11 bases between the germline ends. The CDR3 region has the DNA TGTGCCAGCAGCCCGCCGGAGGTTAACTATGGCTACACCTTC. Its translation: CASSPPEVNYGYTF.

This clone occurred a few times. This rearrangement joins TRBV13 to TRBJ2-1, with TRBD2 as a possible D gene (5 bases). CDR1 is PRHDT, CDR2 FYEKMQ, per germline (reference sequence). The CDR3 runs to 12 residues. V lost 4 bases, J lost 7 bases, and 8 bases lay in between. DNA for the CDR3: TGTGCCAGCAGCTCCGAGGGAAATGAGCAGTTCTTC. This translates into CASSSEGNEQFF.

This clone was observed a few times. The genes are TRBV6-5 and TRBJ2-7; D not certain. This CDR3 comprises 13 residues. Trimming took off 11 bases at V and 7 bases at J, with 21 bases between the two ends. Germline CDR1 is MNHEY and CDR2 is SVGAGI. This chain's CDR3 is CAVAELDLFEQYF. DNA for the CDR3: TGTGCCGTCGCGGAACTCGATCTCTTTGAGCAGTACTTC.

The V gene is TRBV2, the J gene TRBJ1-3; the D gene is possibly TRBD1 (6 bases). This CDR3 is built from 16 residues. Trimming stripped 7 bases from V and 0 bases from J, with 16 bases between. Germline V gene data show CDR1 as SNHLY and CDR2 as FYNNEI. The CDR3 region is CASNADRTNSGNTIYF. As DNA, the CDR3 is TGTGCCAGCAATGCGGACAGAACCAACTCTGGAAACACCATATATTTT. Based on the CDR3 plus reference TRBV2 and TRBJ1-3, the full variable domain is EPEVTQTPSHQVTQMGQEVILRCVPISNHLYFYWYRQILGQKVEFLVSFYNNEISEKSEIFDDQFSVERPDGSNFTLKIRSTKLEDSAMYFCASNADRTNSGNTIYFGEGSWLTVV.

This clone came up a few times. J is TRBJ2-1 and V is TRBV13; 8 bases line up with TRBD1. The V gene's germline CDR1 is PRHDT and CDR2 FYEKMQ (reference sequence). The V and J ends lost 3 bases and 2 bases, in that order; junction bases with no gene match: 3. The CDR3 has 15 residues. CDR3 DNA sequence: TGTGCCAGCAGCTTTCGACAGGGGCCCTACAATGAGCAGTTCTTC. Amino acid sequence: CASSFRQGPYNEQFF.

The chain is built from TRBV5-6 and TRBJ1-5, with D possibly matching TRBD1 (6 bases). Germline CDR1 reads SGHDT; CDR2 reads YYEEEE. V lost 4 bases, J lost 3 bases, and 17 bases lay in between. This CDR3 has 16 amino acids. CDR3 amino acids: CASSPMTGGHNQPQHF. The CDR3 DNA sequence: TGTGCCAGCAGCCCGATGACCGGGGGGCACAATCAGCCCCAGCATTTT.

The sample holds a few counts of this clone. The chain is built from TRBV9 and TRBJ2-3; D perhaps matches TRBD1 (5 bases). CDR3 size: 14 residues. Looked up from germline, CDR1 is SGDLS and CDR2 is YYNGEE. Trimming stripped 0 bases from V and 1 base from J, with 6 bases between. CDR3 bases: TGTGCCAGCAGCGTAGAGGGGCGCACAGATACGCAGTATTTT. This sequence encodes CASSVEGRTDTQYF.

A few counts support this clone. The rearrangement uses TRBV6-6 and TRBJ2-7; the match to TRBD1 covers 10 bases. Unmatched junction bases numbered 4, after V lost 7 bases and J lost 4 bases. The CDR3 has 13 amino acids. The germline V gene has CDR1 MNHNY and CDR2 SVGAGI (reference sequence). CDR3 loop: CASTPDRGYEQYF. CDR3 bases: TGTGCCAGCACCCCGGACAGGGGGTACGAGCAGTACTTC.

V gene TRBV27 combines with J gene TRBJ2-2; D is perhaps TRBD1 or TRBD2 (5 bases each). Trimming left V 7 bases short and J 6 bases short, with 12 bases between. The germline V gene has CDR1 MNHEY and CDR2 SMNVEV (reference sequence). The CDR3 is 13 amino acids. The CDR3 bases are TGTGCCAGCAAGTGGGGGATGGCCGGGGAGCTGTTTTTT. This encodes CASKWGMAGELFF.

In its sample, this clone was seen a few times. J is TRBJ2-7 and V is TRBV4-3; 8 bases map to TRBD1. This CDR3 is built from 15 residues. Germline V gene sequence: CDR1 LGHNA, CDR2 YSLEER. The junction had 5 bases not matched to a gene; V was cut back by 0 bases and J by 4 bases. CDR3 DNA: TGCGCCAGCAGCCAAGATGCAGGGGGCCCTTACGAGCAGTACTTC. The encoded protein is CASSQDAGGPYEQYF.

The J gene is TRBJ2-3, the V gene TRBV5-1, with 11 bases aligning to TRBD2. The CDR3 is made up of 15 amino acids. Looked up from germline, CDR1 is SGHRS and CDR2 is YFSETQ. Losses at the gene ends were 0 bases for V and 4 bases for J; bases not matched to a gene: 1. CDR3 DNA: TGCGCCAGCAGCTTGGTTAGCGGGGGGGCAGATACGCAGTATTTT. Its translation is CASSLVSGGADTQYF.

The chain recombines TRBV9 with TRBJ2-2; 7 bases are a match to TRBD1. V dropped 3 bases and J dropped 7; count of bases not matched to a gene: 18. Germline lookup yields CDR1 SGDLS and CDR2 YYNGEE. This CDR3 comprises 18 residues. For the CDR3, the DNA is TGTGCCAGCAGCGAGGCCGAGGTAGACAGGGAAGGGCACGGGGAGCTGTTTTTT. Its protein product is CASSEAEVDREGHGELFF.

This sequence joins TRBV29-1 and TRBJ1-3; D call uncertain. CDR1 and CDR2 (germline): SQVTM, ANQGSEA. The CDR3 covers 14 residues. V shed 4 bases and J shed 0 bases, with 10 bases lying between them. The DNA of the CDR3 is TGCAGCGTTGTCTTATCCAGCTCTGGAAACACCATATATTTT. Residues: CSVVLSSSGNTIYF. Supplemented by reference TRBV29-1 and TRBJ1-3, the full variable domain reads SAVISQKPSRDICQRGTSLTIQCQVDSQVTMMFWYRQQPGQSLTLIATANQGSEATYESGFVIDKFPISRPNLTFSTLTVSNMSPEDSSIYLCSVVLSSSGNTIYFGEGSWLTVV.

Only one count was recorded for this clone. The rearrangement joins TRBV7-9 to TRBJ1-1, with 8 positions matching TRBD1. After removal of 7 bases from V and 5 bases from J, the junction contained 18 bases not matched to a gene. Germline V gene lookup returns CDR1 SEHNR and CDR2 FQNEAQ (reference sequence). This CDR3 is built from 17 residues. For the CDR3, the DNA is TGTGCCAGCACCCAACCCGTAGGACAGGGAGTTGTGACTGAAGCTTTCTTT. Residues: CASTQPVGQGVVTEAFF. Looking up the rest from reference TRBV7-9 and TRBJ1-1 gives the full variable domain: DTGVSQNPRHKITKRGQNVTFRCDPISEHNRLYWYRQTLGQGPEFLTYFQNEAQLEKSRLLSDRFSAERPKGSFSTLEIQRTEQGDSAMYLCASTQPVGQGVVTEAFFGQGTRLTVV.

The rearrangement joins TRBV30 to TRBJ1-5; no firm D call. V was trimmed by 2 bases and J by 7 bases, leaving 9 bases between them. Germline V gene lookup returns CDR1 GTSNPN and CDR2 SVGIG (reference sequence). CDR3 length: 12 amino acids. CDR3 coding DNA: TGTGCCTGGAGTTTCCCAGGACAGCCCCAGCATTTT. This encodes CAWSFPGQPQHF.

This clone was seen once. The rearrangement uses TRBV25-1 and TRBJ1-1; D possibly corresponds to TRBD1 (5 bases). Trimming cost V 0 bases and J 4 bases, with 9 bases left between them. The germline CDR1 and CDR2 sequences are MGHDK and SYGVNS. The CDR3 has 14 amino acids. The CDR3 here is CASSEYEQVTEAFF. DNA of the CDR3: TGTGCCAGCAGTGAATATGAACAGGTCACTGAAGCTTTCTTT.

This chain links TRBV6-5 with TRBJ2-7, with 8 bases aligning to TRBD1. Trimming took 2 bases from V and 2 from J; bases not matched to a gene: 5. Germline CDR1 and CDR2: MNHEY and SVGAGI. The CDR3 has 15 amino acids. Here the CDR3 DNA reads TGTGCCAGCAGTTACCAAGAACAGGGGGCCTACGAGCAGTACTTC. Residues: CASSYQEQGAYEQYF.

The V and J genes are TRBV30 and TRBJ1-1; D possibly corresponds to TRBD1 (6 bases). Germline CDR1 is GTSNPN and CDR2 is SVGIG (reference sequence). The ends were cut back, 0 bases at V and 1 base at J, with 15 bases in the middle. The CDR3 is 16 amino acids. The CDR3 sequence: CAWSVLSGQSNTEAFF. The CDR3 region has the DNA TGTGCCTGGAGTGTACTCTCGGGACAATCGAACACTGAAGCTTTCTTT.

The chain carries TRBV6-5 and TRBJ2-7, with D unresolved. Per germline, CDR1 MNHEY and CDR2 SVGAGI. V was clipped by 8 bases and J by 3 bases, with 8 bases between them. The CDR3 sequence is 11 residues long. This CDR3 reads CASGPGYEQYF. DNA for the CDR3: TGTGCCAGCGGACCGGGCTACGAGCAGTACTTC.

This clone came up a few times. This rearrangement joins TRBV4-1 to TRBJ2-2, with 8 bases that match TRBD2. Germline values: CDR1 MGHRA, CDR2 YSYEKL. The CDR3 runs 16 residues. Losses at the gene ends were 3 bases for V and 1 base for J; bases not matched to a gene: 4. This CDR3 is CASSHPSGGNTGELFF. CDR3 nucleotides: TGCGCCAGCAGCCACCCCAGCGGGGGGAACACCGGGGAGCTGTTTTTT.

The V and J genes are TRBV25-1 and TRBJ2-7; perhaps TRBD2 as D (6 bases). Germline CDR1 reads MGHDK; CDR2 reads SYGVNS. V was clipped by 8 bases and J by 3 bases, with 11 bases between them. The CDR3 length is 12 residues. The CDR3 is CASSQDYYEQYF. Here the CDR3 DNA reads TGTGCCAGCTCTCAGGACTACTACGAGCAGTACTTC.

The CDR3 sequence: CSVIRDRGLDEQFF. The CDR3 DNA reads TGCAGCGTCATACGGGACAGGGGGCTCGATGAGCAGTTCTTC. The chain carries TRBV29-1 and TRBJ2-1; TRBD1 agrees at 12 bases. Germline CDR1 and CDR2: SQVTM and ANQGSEA. CDR3 length equals 14 residues. V shed 6 bases and J 8 bases; nucleotides not matched to a gene: 8.

This chain uses TRBV11-2 with TRBJ2-2; 7 nucleotides agree with TRBD1. The CDR3 consists of 14 residues. With V trimmed by 5 bases and J by 6 bases, 6 bases remained unmatched. Per germline, CDR1 SGHAT and CDR2 FQNNGV. CDR3 in amino acids: CASSILGQAGELFF. CDR3 DNA: TGTGCCAGCAGCATCTTAGGACAGGCCGGGGAGCTGTTTTTT.

The chain is built from TRBV7-2 and TRBJ1-2; D remains ambiguous. In germline, CDR1 is SGHTA, CDR2 FQGNSA. The CDR3 length is 13 residues. Trimming shortened V by 2 bases and J by 12 bases, and 16 bases separated the two germline ends. Here the CDR3 DNA reads TGTGCCAGCAGCTTATTTGAACGGATCGATCACACCTTC. Its translation is CASSLFERIDHTF.

The rearrangement links TRBV5-4 to TRBJ2-3, with D possibly being TRBD2 (5 bases). Germline CDR1 is SGHNT and CDR2 is YYREEE (reference sequence). V lost 0 bases and J 6 bases, leaving 5 bases between the germline ends. The CDR3 extends over 12 amino acids. The CDR3 region is CASSLGGDTQYF. CDR3 coding DNA: TGTGCCAGCAGCTTGGGAGGGGATACGCAGTATTTT. Full variable domain (missing parts from reference TRBV5-4 and TRBJ2-3): ETGVTQSPTHLIKTRGQQVTLRCSSQSGHNTVSWYQQALGQGPQFIFQYYREEENGRGNFPPRFSGLQFPNYSSELNVNALELDDSALYLCASSLGGDTQYFGPGTRLTVL.